The source of this T cell receptor (beta chain) is a study of a mutant IDH1 vaccine in newly diagnosed glioma. At the level of the study: Vaccines were begun 4-6 weeks after radiotherapy alone, or with temozolomide cycles. Of the patients given treatment, approximately 60% were male and approximately 38% were female, and a mean age of roughly 40 years was recorded. Study-wide results and caveats: Most patients, 93.3%, showed vaccine-induced immune responses.

This CDR3 is built from 15 residues. CDR1 and CDR2 (germline): ENHRY, SYGVKD. Trimming took 0 bases from V and 2 from J; bases not matched to a gene: 2. A note on this clone: Its antigen is not known.

Using immunoSEQ multiplex PCR, the repertoire was profiled, and TCRdb retains in-frame clones only, with some absent. The table has tens of thousands of clones, around three quarters seen once. Indicated time point: week 11, during vaccination. The study gave 300 ug of mutant IDH1 20-mer peptide per vaccine dose, with topical imiquimod. Donors' newly diagnosed IDH1-mutant WHO grade 3 or 4 astrocytomas lacked nuclear ATRX. This specimen consisted of PBMCs, obtained from a glioma patient whose treatment included an IDH1 peptide vaccine. The chain uses TRBV10-3 and TRBJ1-1; 8 nucleotides agree with TRBD1. This TCR came from a man between 40 and 49 years old with glioma. The CDR3 DNA is TGTGCCATCAGTGAGTCGCAGGGGGCAAACACTGAAGCTTTCTTT. This codes for CAISESQGANTEAFF.